This T cell receptor beta chain was recovered during a study of regulatory T cells in long-lasting Graves disease. The study's findings and limits: Newly diagnosed Graves' patients exceeded persistent ones in TCR diversity.

Specified time point: newly diagnosed GD, antithyroid drugs for less than 3 months. After RNA was extracted from PBMCs, the TCR library was made from it. Graves' disease diagnoses followed American Thyroid Association guidelines. In building TCR beta libraries, iRepertoire HTBI primers were used together with Arm-PCR of CDR3 regions. In TCRdb, the multiplex PCR reads were re-called with MiXCR into one record per CDR3 protein. The sample holds roughly 440,000 distinct CDR3 sequences, roughly 15% seen once. This clonotype was detected only a few times. As yet, its antigen is unknown. The same data also contributed to another study, on T cells in Graves' hyperthyroidism and ophthalmopathy. From that study: Disease duration under 2 months; hyperthyroidism patients were aged 18 to 65.

The sequencing here drew on peripheral blood mononuclear cells (PBMCs), taken at new diagnosis, from a patient treated with antithyroid drugs. The clonotype was recovered from a woman aged 18-35 years with Graves disease.

CDR3 region: CSAEGQPASYEQYF. The CDR3 region has the DNA TGCAGTGCGGAAGGACAGCCCGCTTCCTACGAGCAGTACTTC. The V call is TRBV20-1, the J call TRBJ2-7; D might be TRBD1 (6 bases). Deletions cut 6 bases from V and 1 base from J, with 16 bases between. Per germline, CDR1 DFQATT and CDR2 SNEGSKA (reference sequence). This CDR3 has 14 amino acids.